The T cell receptor (beta chain) described here comes from a study of CXCR3-negative and CXCR3-positive naive CD8 T cells. Study-level results: Most assays were run on fresh PBMCs (CXCR3 expression partially decreased after cryopreservation). Hydrophobicity was higher for TRB CDR3s found in CXCR3-positive naive cells than in CXCR3-negative naive cells.

As for this clonotype: Its antigen is unidentified.

The method, 5' RACE with UMI labels, was used to prepare the TRB cDNA libraries. TCRdb derives one entry per CDR3 protein from the 5' RACE reads, leaving out DNA. The table for this sample gives 100,000 or so distinct CDR3 sequences. Per germline, CDR1 MGHDK and CDR2 SYGVNS. This CDR3 region has 11 residues. The sample comprised naive CXCR3+ CD8+ T cells from blood. Described subset: CD45RO-CCR7+CD27+CD95- naive CD8+ T cells expressing CXCR3 (TNR3+). V gene TRBV25-1 combines with J gene TRBJ1-2. This TCR came from a human donor in good health. Some clones in this sample may be carry-over from other donors' samples. CDR3 residues: CASSGNYGYTF.